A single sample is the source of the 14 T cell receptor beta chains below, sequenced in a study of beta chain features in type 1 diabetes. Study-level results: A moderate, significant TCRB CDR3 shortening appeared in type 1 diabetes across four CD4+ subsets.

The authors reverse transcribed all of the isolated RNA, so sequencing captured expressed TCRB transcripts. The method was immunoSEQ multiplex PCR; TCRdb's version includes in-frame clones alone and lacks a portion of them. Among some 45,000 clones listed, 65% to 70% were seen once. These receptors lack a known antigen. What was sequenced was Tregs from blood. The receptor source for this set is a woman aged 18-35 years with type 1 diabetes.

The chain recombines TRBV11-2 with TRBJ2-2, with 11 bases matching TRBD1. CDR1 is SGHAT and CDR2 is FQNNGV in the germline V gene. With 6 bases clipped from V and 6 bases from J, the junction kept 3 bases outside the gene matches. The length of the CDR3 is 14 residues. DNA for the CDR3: TGTGCCAGCAGTAGGGACAGGGGGTCCGGGGAGCTGTTTTTT. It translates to CASSRDRGSGELFF. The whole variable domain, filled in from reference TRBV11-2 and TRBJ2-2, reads EAGVAQSPRYKIIEKRQSVAFWCNPISGHATLYWYQQILGQGPKLLIQFQNNGVVDDSQLPKDRFSAERLKGVDSTLKIQPAKLEDSAVYLCASSRDRGSGELFFGEGSRLTVL.

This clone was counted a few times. The CDR3 sequence is CASSLGDRGLLNTEAFF. DNA for the CDR3: TGTGCCAGCAGCTTAGGGGACAGGGGGCTATTGAACACTGAAGCTTTCTTT. V is TRBV7-2 and J is TRBJ1-1; 12 bases align to TRBD1. The CDR3 contains 17 residues. V trimming: 1 base; J trimming: 0 bases; junction bases outside the gene matches: 3. CDR1 is SGHTA and CDR2 is FQGNSA in the germline V gene.

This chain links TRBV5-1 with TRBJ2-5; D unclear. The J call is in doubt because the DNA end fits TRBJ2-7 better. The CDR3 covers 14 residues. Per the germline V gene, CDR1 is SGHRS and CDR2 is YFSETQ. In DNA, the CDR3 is TGCGCCAGCAGCCCCGGGTCGAGGTTCTACGAGCAGTACTTC. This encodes CASSPGSRFYEQYF.

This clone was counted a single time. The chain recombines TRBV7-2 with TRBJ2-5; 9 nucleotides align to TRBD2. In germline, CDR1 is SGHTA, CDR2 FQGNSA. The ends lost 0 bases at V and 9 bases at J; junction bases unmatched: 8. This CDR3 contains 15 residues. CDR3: CASSLAAGGPGAQYF. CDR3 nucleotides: TGTGCCAGCAGCTTAGCAGCGGGGGGCCCAGGGGCCCAGTACTTC.

This CDR3 is CASSSGQGNEAFF. DNA for the CDR3: TGTGCCAGCTCGTCCGGCCAGGGGAATGAAGCTTTCTTT. V is TRBV18 and J is TRBJ1-1; a possible D gene is TRBD1 (6 bases). The CDR3 extends over 13 amino acids. The ends were cut back, 6 bases at V and 7 bases at J, with 15 bases in the middle. Germline loops: CDR1 KGHSH, CDR2 LQKENI.

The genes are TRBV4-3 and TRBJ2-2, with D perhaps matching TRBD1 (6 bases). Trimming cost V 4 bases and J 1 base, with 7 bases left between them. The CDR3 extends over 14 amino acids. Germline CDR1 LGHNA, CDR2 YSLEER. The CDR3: CASSRTVNTGELFF. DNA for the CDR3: TGCGCCAGCAGCCGGACAGTGAACACCGGGGAGCTGTTTTTT.

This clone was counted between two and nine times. CDR3 loop: CASKYPGPTEAFF. CDR3 coding DNA: TGTGCCAGCAAATACCCAGGGCCCACTGAAGCTTTCTTT. This chain uses TRBV7-2 with TRBJ1-1, with D possibly TRBD1 on 5 matching bases. The ends were cut back, 7 bases at V and 4 bases at J, with 13 bases in the middle. The CDR3 loop spans 13 amino acids. Germline V gives CDR1 SGHTA, CDR2 FQGNSA.

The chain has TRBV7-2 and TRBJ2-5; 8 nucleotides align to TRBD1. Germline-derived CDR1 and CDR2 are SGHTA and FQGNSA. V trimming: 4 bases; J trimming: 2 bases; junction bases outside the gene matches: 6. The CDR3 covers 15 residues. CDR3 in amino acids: CASSSPDREQETQYF. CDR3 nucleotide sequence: TGTGCCAGCAGCTCCCCGGACAGGGAGCAAGAGACCCAGTACTTC.

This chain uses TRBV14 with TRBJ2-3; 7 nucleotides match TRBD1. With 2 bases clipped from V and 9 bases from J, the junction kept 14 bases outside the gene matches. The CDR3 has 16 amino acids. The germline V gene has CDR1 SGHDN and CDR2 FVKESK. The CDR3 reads CASSQIGGRWSLTQYF. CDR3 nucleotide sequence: TGTGCCAGCAGCCAAATAGGGGGCCGCTGGTCCTTAACGCAGTATTTT.

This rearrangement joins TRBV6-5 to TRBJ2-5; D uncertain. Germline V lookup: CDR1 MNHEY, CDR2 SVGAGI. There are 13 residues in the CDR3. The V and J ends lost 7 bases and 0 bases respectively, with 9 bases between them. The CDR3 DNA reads TGTGCCAGCACCACAGAGTACCAAGAGACCCAGTACTTC. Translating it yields CASTTEYQETQYF.

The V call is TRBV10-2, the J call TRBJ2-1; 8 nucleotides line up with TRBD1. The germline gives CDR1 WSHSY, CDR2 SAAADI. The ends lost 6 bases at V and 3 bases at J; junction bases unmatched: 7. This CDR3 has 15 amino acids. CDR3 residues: CASRPGQGDYNEQFF. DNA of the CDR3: TGCGCCAGCAGACCCGGACAGGGAGACTACAATGAGCAGTTCTTC.

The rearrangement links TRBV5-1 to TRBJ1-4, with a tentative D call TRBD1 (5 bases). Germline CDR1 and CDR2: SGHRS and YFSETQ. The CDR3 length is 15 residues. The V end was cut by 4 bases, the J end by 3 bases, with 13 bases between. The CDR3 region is CASSMPQVANEKLFF. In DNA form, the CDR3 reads TGCGCCAGCAGCATGCCACAGGTCGCTAATGAAAAACTGTTTTTT.

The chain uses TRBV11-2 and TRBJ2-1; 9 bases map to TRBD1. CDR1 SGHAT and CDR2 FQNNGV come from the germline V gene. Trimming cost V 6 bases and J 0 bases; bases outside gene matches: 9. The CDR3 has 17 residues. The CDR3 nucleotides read TGTGCCAGCAGACAATACAGGGGGCCGAGCTCCTACAATGAGCAGTTCTTC. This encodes CASRQYRGPSSYNEQFF.

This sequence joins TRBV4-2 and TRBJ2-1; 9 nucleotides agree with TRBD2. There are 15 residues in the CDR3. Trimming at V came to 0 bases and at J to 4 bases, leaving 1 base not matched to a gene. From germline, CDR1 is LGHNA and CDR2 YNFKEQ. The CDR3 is CASSQDLAGYNEQFF. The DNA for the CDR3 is TGTGCCAGCAGCCAAGATCTAGCGGGGTACAATGAGCAGTTCTTC.